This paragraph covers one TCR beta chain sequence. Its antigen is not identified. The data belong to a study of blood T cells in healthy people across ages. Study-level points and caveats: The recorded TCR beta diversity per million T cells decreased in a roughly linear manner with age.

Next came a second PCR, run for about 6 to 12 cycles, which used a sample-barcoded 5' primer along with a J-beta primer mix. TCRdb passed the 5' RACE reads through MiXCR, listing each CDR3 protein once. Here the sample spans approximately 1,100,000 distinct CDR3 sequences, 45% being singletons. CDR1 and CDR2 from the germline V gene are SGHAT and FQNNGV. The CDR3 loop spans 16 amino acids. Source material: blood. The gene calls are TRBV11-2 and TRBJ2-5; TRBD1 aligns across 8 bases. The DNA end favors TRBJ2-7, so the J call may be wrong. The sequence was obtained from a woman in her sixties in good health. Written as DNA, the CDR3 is TGTGCCAGCAGGAACGCAGGGGGCGCAAAATCCTACGAGCAGTACTTC. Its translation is CASRNAGGAKSYEQYF.